This T cell receptor (beta chain) appears in the sequencing data of a study of shared clonotypes between healthy human individuals. On the study more broadly: Donors had three CD4 naive, three CD4 memory, two CD8 naive and one CD8 memory plate apiece. Study-wide findings and caveats: Across subsets, estimated richness was generally greater for naive than for memory populations.

In the study's own analysis: Owing to the provision of junction-only sequences devoid of quality scores by immunoSEQ, filtering differed. Only in-frame clones appear in the TCRdb table, and some are missing; sequencing was by immunoSEQ multiplex PCR. V and J calls and clone size are given by that table; D and trimming were obtained from the DNA. The sample holds 750,000 to 1,000,000 clones, roughly 92% seen once. Terminally differentiated effector memory CD45RA+ cells were left out of the naive CD8 fraction, which was CD45RO-negative and positively selected for CCR7. Donors comprised only Caucasian adults living in Nashville, Tennessee. Concerning this clone itself: Its target is unknown.

Sequencing used naive CD8+ T cells sorted from blood. The TCR originated in a man between 25 and 39 years old in good health.

DNA of the CDR3: TGTGCCAGCAGTTTGCGGGGCTTCAATCAGCCCCAGCATTTT. This codes for CASSLRGFNQPQHF. The gene calls are TRBV28 and TRBJ1-5, with D perhaps matching TRBD1 (5 bases). The length of the CDR3 is 14 residues. Trimming cost V 3 bases and J 3 bases, with 9 bases left between them. Germline CDR1 is MDHEN and CDR2 is SYDVKM.